This T cell receptor (beta chain) was captured in a study of T cells in Graves' hyperthyroidism and ophthalmopathy. About the study: Peripheral blood samples were taken at initial diagnosis, prior to any treatment.

Study-wide results and limits: Ophthalmopathy prediction by the model preceded onset by a median 6.5 months. Patients with ophthalmopathy were separated from those with stable hyperthyroidism by a 13 V-J model.

This clonotype was seen at least ten times. Its antigen is undetermined. Each 10 ml fresh peripheral blood draw supplied the PBMCs. Amplification targeted TCR beta CDR3 regions from RNA transcripts. Researchers ran a first-round RT-PCR on the TCR CDR3 using the HTBI primer set. MiXCR, run by TCRdb on the multiplex PCR reads, gives a single entry per CDR3 protein. The table lists around 420,000 distinct CDR3 sequences, 15% to 18% of them singletons. With V trimmed by 1 base and J by 0 bases, 2 bases remained unmatched. This CDR3 has 15 amino acids. Germline CDR1 KGHSH, CDR2 LQKENI. The receptor comes from a woman between 18 and 29 years old with Graves' hyperthyroidism. The sample comprised blood. The genes are TRBV18 and TRBJ2-7; 8 positions agree with TRBD1. CDR3 region: CASSPRQGASYEQYF. As DNA, the CDR3 is TGTGCCAGCTCACCACGCCAGGGGGCCTCCTACGAGCAGTACTTC.